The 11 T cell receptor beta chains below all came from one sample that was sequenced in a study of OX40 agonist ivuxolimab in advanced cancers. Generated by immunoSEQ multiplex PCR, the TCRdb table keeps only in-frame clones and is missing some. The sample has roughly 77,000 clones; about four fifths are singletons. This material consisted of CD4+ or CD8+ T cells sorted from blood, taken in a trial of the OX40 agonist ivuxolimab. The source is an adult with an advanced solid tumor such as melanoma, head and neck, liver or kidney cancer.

CDR3 coding DNA: TGTGCCAGCAGGGCTATGCTAGCGGGAGCCAACTACGAGCAGTACTTC. It codes for CASRAMLAGANYEQYF. The chain links TRBV5-5 to TRBJ2-7, with 10 bases lining up with TRBD2. This CDR3 has 16 residues. V gave up 5 bases and J gave up 3 bases; unmatched junction bases: 11. Germline V gene data show CDR1 as SGHKS and CDR2 as YYEKEE (reference sequence).

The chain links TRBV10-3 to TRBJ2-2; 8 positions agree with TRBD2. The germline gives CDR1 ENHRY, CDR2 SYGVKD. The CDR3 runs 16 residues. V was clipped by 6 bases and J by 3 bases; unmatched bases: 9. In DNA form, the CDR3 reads TGTGCCATCAGGGGGAAGGAACTAGCGGACACCGGGGAGCTGTTTTTT. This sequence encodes CAIRGKELADTGELFF.

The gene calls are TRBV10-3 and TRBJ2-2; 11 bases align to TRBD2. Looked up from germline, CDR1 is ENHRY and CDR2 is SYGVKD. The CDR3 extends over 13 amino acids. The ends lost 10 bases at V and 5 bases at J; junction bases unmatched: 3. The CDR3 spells CATRLAGTGELFF. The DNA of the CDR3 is TGTGCCACCCGACTAGCGGGGACCGGGGAGCTGTTTTTT.

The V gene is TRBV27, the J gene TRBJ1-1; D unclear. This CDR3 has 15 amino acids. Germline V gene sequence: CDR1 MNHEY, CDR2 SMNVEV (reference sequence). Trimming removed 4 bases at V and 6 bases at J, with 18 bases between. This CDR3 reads CASSSWAVSGAEAFF. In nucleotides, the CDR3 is TGTGCCAGCAGTTCATGGGCGGTCTCTGGCGCTGAAGCTTTCTTT.

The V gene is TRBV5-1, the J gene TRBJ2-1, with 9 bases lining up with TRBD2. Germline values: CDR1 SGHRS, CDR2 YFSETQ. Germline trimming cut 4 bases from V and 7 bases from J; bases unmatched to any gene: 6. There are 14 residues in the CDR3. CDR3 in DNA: TGCGCCAGCAGCCATAGCGGGGGTGGGAATGAGCAGTTCTTC. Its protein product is CASSHSGGGNEQFF.

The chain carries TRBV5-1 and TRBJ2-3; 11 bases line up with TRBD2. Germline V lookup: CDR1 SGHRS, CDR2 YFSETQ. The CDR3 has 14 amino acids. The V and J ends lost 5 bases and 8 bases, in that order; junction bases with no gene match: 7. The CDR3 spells CASSPGTSGGTQYF. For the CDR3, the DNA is TGCGCCAGCAGTCCCGGGACTAGCGGTGGTACGCAGTATTTT.

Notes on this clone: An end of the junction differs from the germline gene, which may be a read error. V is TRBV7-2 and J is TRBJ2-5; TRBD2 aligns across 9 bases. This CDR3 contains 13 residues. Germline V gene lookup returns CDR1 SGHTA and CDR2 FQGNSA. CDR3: CASRLAGEETQYF. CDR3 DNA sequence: TGTGCCAGCAGATTAGCGGGGGAAGAGACCCAGTACTTC.

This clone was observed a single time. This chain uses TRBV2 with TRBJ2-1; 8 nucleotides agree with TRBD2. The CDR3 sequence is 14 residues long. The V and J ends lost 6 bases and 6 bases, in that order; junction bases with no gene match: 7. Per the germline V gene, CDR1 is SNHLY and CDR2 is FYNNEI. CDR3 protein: CASRKERESNEQFF. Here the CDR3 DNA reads TGTGCCAGCAGGAAGGAGCGGGAGTCCAATGAGCAGTTCTTC. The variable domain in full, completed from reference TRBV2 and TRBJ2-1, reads EPEVTQTPSHQVTQMGQEVILRCVPISNHLYFYWYRQILGQKVEFLVSFYNNEISEKSEIFDDQFSVERPDGSNFTLKIRSTKLEDSAMYFCASRKERESNEQFFGPGTRLTVL.

The CDR3, as DNA: TGTGCCAGCAGCAAATCTCGTGGGGGTAGTGGCTACACCTTC. Its translation is CASSKSRGGSGYTF. The rearrangement joins TRBV5-4 to TRBJ1-2; D perhaps matches TRBD1 (5 bases). CDR1 is SGHNT, CDR2 YYREEE, per germline (reference sequence). V was pared by 4 bases and J by 7 bases, with 17 bases between. The CDR3 sequence is 14 residues long. Full variable domain (remainder filled in from reference TRBV5-4 and TRBJ1-2): ETGVTQSPTHLIKTRGQQVTLRCSSQSGHNTVSWYQQALGQGPQFIFQYYREEENGRGNFPPRFSGLQFPNYSSELNVNALELDDSALYLCASSKSRGGSGYTFGSGTRLTVV.

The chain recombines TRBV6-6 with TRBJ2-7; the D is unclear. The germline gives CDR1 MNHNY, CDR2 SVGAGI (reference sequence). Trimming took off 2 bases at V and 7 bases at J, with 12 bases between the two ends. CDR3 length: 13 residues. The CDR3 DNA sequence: TGTGCCAGCAGTTACCTGGACCAAAGGGAGCAGTACTTC. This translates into CASSYLDQREQYF.

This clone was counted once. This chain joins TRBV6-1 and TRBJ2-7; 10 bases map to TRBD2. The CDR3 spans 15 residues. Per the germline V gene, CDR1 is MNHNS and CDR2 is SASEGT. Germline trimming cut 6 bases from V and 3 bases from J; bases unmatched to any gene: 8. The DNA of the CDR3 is TGTGCCAGCAGCTGGCTAGCGGGGGACAACTACGAGCAGTACTTC. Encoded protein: CASSWLAGDNYEQYF.